The 25 T cell receptor beta chains below all came from one sample that was sequenced in a study of T cell repertoires in cytomegalovirus infection. TCRdb analysed the reads with MiXCR anew, one entry per CDR3 protein. Altogether fewer than 250,000 distinct CDR3 sequences are present, 9% to 15% being singletons, with the ten largest covering around 1.6%. What was sequenced was PBMCs. These receptors were obtained from a human donor in good health (CMV status not recorded). Some clones in this sample may be carry-over from other donors' samples.

The rearrangement uses TRBV5-1 and TRBJ2-7; the D gene could be TRBD1 or TRBD2 (5 bases each). The CDR3 loop spans 17 amino acids. V was cut by 4 bases and J by 1 base, with 21 bases left in between. Germline lookup yields CDR1 SGHRS and CDR2 YFSETQ. In DNA form, the CDR3 reads TGCGCCAGCAGCCTCTACCCCCGGGACCCCCAATCCTACGAGCAGTACTTC. Its translation: CASSLYPRDPQSYEQYF.

The chain uses TRBV3-1 and TRBJ2-5; the match to TRBD1 covers 8 bases. V gave up 0 bases and J gave up 5 bases; unmatched junction bases: 8. Germline loops: CDR1 LGHDT, CDR2 YNNKEL (reference sequence). CDR3 length equals 16 residues. DNA of the CDR3: TGTGCCAGCAGCCAAGACGGCTCAGGGGGCTGGGAGACCCAGTACTTC. Translation: CASSQDGSGGWETQYF.

The rearrangement joins TRBV7-3 to TRBJ2-1; D may be TRBD2 (6 bases). The CDR3 extends over 15 amino acids. CDR1 SGHTA and CDR2 FQGTGA come from the germline V gene. The V gene lost 9 bases and the J gene lost 0 bases, with 15 bases spanning the gap. For the CDR3, the DNA is TGTGCCAGTAGCGGCGGTCGTAGCTCCTACAATGAGCAGTTCTTC. It encodes CASSGGRSSYNEQFF.

In this sample, this clonotype turned up a few times. V is TRBV19 and J is TRBJ1-5; D gene ambiguous. Germline-derived CDR1 and CDR2 are LNHDA and SQIVND (reference sequence). This CDR3 contains 11 residues. Trimming took off 5 bases at V and 7 bases at J, with 6 bases between the two ends. CDR3 loop: CASSAGQPQHF. In DNA form, the CDR3 reads TGTGCCAGTAGTGCGGGACAGCCCCAGCATTTT.

The chain uses TRBV20-1 and TRBJ2-3; D unclear. This CDR3 is 13 amino acids long. CDR1 DFQATT and CDR2 SNEGSKA come from the germline V gene (reference sequence). The V gene lost 5 bases and the J gene lost 1 base, with 10 bases spanning the gap. CDR3 loop: CSALRSGTDTQYF. Here the CDR3 DNA reads TGCAGTGCTCTCCGCAGCGGCACAGATACGCAGTATTTT.

This clonotype has ten or more counts. The chain has TRBV27 and TRBJ1-1; 8 bases are a match to TRBD1. Germline assignment: CDR1 MNHEY and CDR2 SMNVEV (reference sequence). This CDR3 comprises 14 residues. The ends lost 6 bases at V and 1 base at J; junction bases unmatched: 4. Written as DNA, the CDR3 is TGTGCCAGCAGCCGTGGACAGGGGAACACTGAAGCTTTCTTT. It is translated as CASSRGQGNTEAFF.

Many counts were recorded for this clonotype. The chain employs TRBV12-5 and TRBJ2-5; D unresolved. Germline assignment: CDR1 LGHNT and CDR2 FRNRAP. The CDR3 contains 13 residues. V lost 5 bases to trimming and J lost 5 bases, with 12 bases between them. The CDR3 protein is CASGPGAVETQYF. CDR3 in DNA: TGTGCTAGTGGTCCAGGCGCAGTCGAGACCCAGTACTTC.

The rearrangement links TRBV7-6 to TRBJ2-1; tentative D call: TRBD2 (6 bases). The V end lost 2 bases, the J end lost 0 bases, and 17 bases lay between the germline ends. Germline V CDR1 and CDR2: SGHVS, FNYEAQ. This CDR3 is 18 amino acids long. The CDR3 is CASSLNPEVAASYNEQFF. The CDR3 coding sequence is TGTGCCAGCAGCTTAAACCCCGAGGTAGCGGCCTCCTACAATGAGCAGTTCTTC.

This clonotype was counted ten times or more. The chain carries TRBV19 and TRBJ2-2; D gene unclear. This CDR3 spans 14 amino acids. CDR1 is LNHDA, CDR2 SQIVND, per germline (reference sequence). The V gene lost 5 bases and the J gene lost 2 bases, with 9 bases spanning the gap. The CDR3 protein is CASSGQVNTGELFF. The CDR3 nucleotides are TGTGCCAGTAGTGGTCAGGTTAACACCGGGGAGCTGTTTTTT.

The chain is built from TRBV7-6 and TRBJ2-1, with D possibly matching TRBD2 (6 bases). Looked up from germline, CDR1 is SGHVS and CDR2 is FNYEAQ. The CDR3 sequence is 16 residues long. V was shortened by 4 bases and J by 4 bases, with 17 bases between the two germline ends. The CDR3 DNA reads as TGTGCCAGCAGCTCCGGGACTCCGGTCCAATACAATGAGCAGTTCTTC. It translates to CASSSGTPVQYNEQFF.

This clonotype was found many times. This chain uses TRBV28 with TRBJ1-4, with no clear D. The CDR3 consists of 15 residues. Germline assignment: CDR1 MDHEN and CDR2 SYDVKM. V lost 2 bases and J 0 bases, leaving 7 bases between the germline ends. CDR3 DNA sequence: TGTGCCAGCAGTTTAGTGATCTCAACTAATGAAAAACTGTTTTTT. This gives the protein CASSLVISTNEKLFF.

This clonotype appeared many times. This chain joins TRBV28 and TRBJ2-1, with a tentative D call TRBD1 (5 bases). Trimming pared 6 bases from V and 2 bases from J, leaving 11 bases between. The CDR3 has 14 residues. Per the germline V gene, CDR1 is MDHEN and CDR2 is SYDVKM. In DNA form, the CDR3 reads TGTGCCAGCAGCCGAACAGGTACCTACAATGAGCAGTTCTTC. This codes for CASSRTGTYNEQFF.

This clonotype was seen at least ten times. The chain links TRBV7-9 to TRBJ2-3; D unclear. V dropped 5 bases and J dropped 0 bases, with 12 bases sitting between them. The CDR3 is 15 amino acids. Per the germline V gene, CDR1 is SEHNR and CDR2 is FQNEAQ (reference sequence). This CDR3 is CASSPTWISTDTQYF. In DNA form, the CDR3 reads TGTGCCAGCAGCCCCACTTGGATTAGCACAGATACGCAGTATTTT.

This clonotype was detected many times. The rearrangement uses TRBV7-2 and TRBJ1-2; no clear D. CDR1 and CDR2 (germline): SGHTA, FQGNSA. With 5 bases removed from V and 7 bases from J, the gap between germline ends came to 11 bases. There are 12 residues in the CDR3. CDR3 bases: TGTGCCAGCAGCCCTCACACGAGTGGCTACACCTTC. Residues: CASSPHTSGYTF.

The chain combines TRBV7-9 with TRBJ2-5; a possible D gene is TRBD1 (5 bases). The length of the CDR3 is 14 residues. Per germline, CDR1 SEHNR and CDR2 FQNEAQ (reference sequence). V was cut by 2 bases and J by 1 base, with 8 bases left in between. The CDR3 reads CASSLLQGQETQYF. For the CDR3, the DNA is TGTGCCAGCAGCTTACTTCAGGGCCAAGAGACCCAGTACTTC.

This clonotype was seen at least ten times. The rearrangement links TRBV7-2 to TRBJ1-1; possibly TRBD1 for D (5 bases). V lost 6 bases and J lost 1, with 9 bases in between. Germline V gene lookup returns CDR1 SGHTA and CDR2 FQGNSA. This CDR3 has 13 residues. This chain's CDR3 is CASRVGGNTEAFF. The DNA for the CDR3 is TGTGCCAGCAGAGTTGGGGGGAACACTGAAGCTTTCTTT.

This clonotype was recorded many times. The chain employs TRBV7-2 and TRBJ1-2; D uncertain. This CDR3 has 13 amino acids. The V gene's germline CDR1 is SGHTA and CDR2 FQGNSA. The germline V and J ends were trimmed by 2 bases and 8 bases, with 12 bases remaining between them. CDR3 sequence reads: CASSLTGSGGYTF. In DNA, the CDR3 is TGTGCCAGCAGCTTAACGGGAAGTGGGGGCTACACCTTC.

As to this clonotype: A much more abundant neighbour one base away suggests this may be a read error. The CDR3 is CASRGRVSGANVLTF. CDR3 DNA: TGTGCCAGTAGGGGCAGAGTCTCTGGGGCCAACGTCCTGACTTTC. This sequence joins TRBV6-2 or TRBV6-3 and TRBJ2-6, with D possibly being TRBD1 (5 bases). Germline assignment: CDR1 MNHEY and CDR2 SVGEGT. V lost 9 bases, J lost 0 bases, and 12 bases lay in between. This CDR3 has 15 residues.

This clonotype was picked up many times. V is TRBV6-5 and J is TRBJ1-2; unclear D gene. Germline V CDR1 and CDR2: MNHEY, SVGAGI. Trimming took off 3 bases at V and 6 bases at J, with 11 bases between the two ends. The CDR3 contains 13 residues. The CDR3 nucleotides read TGTGCCAGCAGTTATATGGCAGTTGATGGCTACACCTTC. Translation gives CASSYMAVDGYTF.

This clonotype was observed at least ten times. The chain has TRBV7-8 and TRBJ1-6; no clear D. The V and J ends lost 1 base and 9 bases respectively, with 7 bases between them. The CDR3 sequence is 13 residues long. CDR1 and CDR2 (germline): SGHVS, FQNEAQ. The DNA of the CDR3 is TGTGCCAGCAGCTTAGTGGCTCTTTCACCCCTCCACTTT. This encodes CASSLVALSPLHF.

The table lists this clonotype with many counts. This chain joins TRBV10-3 and TRBJ2-4; possible D gene TRBD1, 6 bases. The CDR3 is 14 residues long. Trimming cost V 3 bases and J 8 bases, with 14 bases left between them. Looked up from germline, CDR1 is ENHRY and CDR2 is SYGVKD. CDR3 bases: TGTGCCATCAGTGACCGAAGGGACACGTACATTCAGTACTTC. Translation gives CAISDRRDTYIQYF.

The table lists this clonotype with many counts. This chain links TRBV28 with TRBJ1-1; no firm D call. Trimming removed 2 bases from V and 4 bases from J, with 14 bases in between. CDR1 is MDHEN and CDR2 is SYDVKM in the germline V gene. This CDR3 spans 15 amino acids. In DNA form, the CDR3 reads TGTGCCAGCAGTTTAATAGGAGAGTCGAGCACTGAAGCTTTCTTT. It encodes CASSLIGESSTEAFF.

The V call is TRBV28, the J call TRBJ2-7; TRBD2 agrees at 15 bases. CDR1 and CDR2 (germline): MDHEN, SYDVKM. The CDR3 is 19 residues long. V shed 6 bases, J shed 0 bases, and the junction held 12 bases outside the gene matches. The CDR3 protein is CASSHQGLAGGRRSYEQYF. The CDR3 region has the DNA TGTGCCAGCAGCCATCAGGGACTAGCGGGAGGACGGCGCTCCTACGAGCAGTACTTC.

This clonotype was seen repeatedly, ten times or more. J is TRBJ2-2 and V is TRBV7-2; no definite D call. Germline-derived CDR1 and CDR2 are SGHTA and FQGNSA. The CDR3 sequence is 15 residues long. Trimming took 2 bases from V and 2 from J, leaving 9 bases between them. The CDR3 spells CASSLRQSNTGELFF. The CDR3 DNA is TGTGCCAGCAGCTTACGGCAGTCCAACACCGGGGAGCTGTTTTTT.

The V call is TRBV9, the J call TRBJ2-5; TRBD2 might be the D (7 bases). The V and J ends lost 4 bases and 0 bases respectively, with 22 bases between them. CDR3 length: 18 residues. Looked up from germline, CDR1 is SGDLS and CDR2 is YYNGEE. As DNA, the CDR3 is TGTGCCAGCAGCCCTCGACCCGGGCGGGGGCGGAACCAAGAGACCCAGTACTTC. It encodes CASSPRPGRGRNQETQYF.